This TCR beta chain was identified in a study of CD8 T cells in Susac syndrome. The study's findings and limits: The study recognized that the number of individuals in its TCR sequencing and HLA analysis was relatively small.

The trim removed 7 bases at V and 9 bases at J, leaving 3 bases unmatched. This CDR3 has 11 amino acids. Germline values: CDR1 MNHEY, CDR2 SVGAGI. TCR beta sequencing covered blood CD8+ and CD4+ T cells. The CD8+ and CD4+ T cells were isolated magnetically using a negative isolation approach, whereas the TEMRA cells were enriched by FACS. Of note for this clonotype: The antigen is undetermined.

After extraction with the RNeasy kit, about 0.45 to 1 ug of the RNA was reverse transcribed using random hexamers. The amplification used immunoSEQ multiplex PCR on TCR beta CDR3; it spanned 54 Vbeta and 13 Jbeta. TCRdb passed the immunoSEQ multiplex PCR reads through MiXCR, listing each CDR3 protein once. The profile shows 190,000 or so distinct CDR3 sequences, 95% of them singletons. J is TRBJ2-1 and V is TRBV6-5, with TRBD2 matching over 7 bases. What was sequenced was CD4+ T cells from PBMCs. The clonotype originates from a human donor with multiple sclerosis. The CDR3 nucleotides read TGTGCCAGCACTCGCGGGGGTGAGCAGTTCTTC. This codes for CASTRGGEQFF.